The text below deals with one TCR beta chain. Its antigen is currently not known. No clone much larger than this one lies a single base away; base qualities are absent. Read against the paper, the sample's treatment or condition label means: live attenuated yellow fever vaccine strain. At every blood-draw timepoint, two biological replicates of bulk PBMCs were collected. PBMCs were isolated from peripheral blood using a standard Ficoll-Paque protocol. RNA was extracted with TriZol from bulk PBMCs, CD4 and CD8 fractions, and dextramer-positive and dextramer-negative fractions. This entry comes from a study of T cells after yellow fever vaccination (dated by TCRdb to the late 2010s). Study-wide context: Libraries from fractions with low cell numbers were prepared with the SMART-Seq v4 Ultra Low Input RNA kit. Bulk TCR alpha and beta repertoires were sequenced longitudinally to track T-cell clones before and after primary and booster YFV17D yellow fever vaccination. Two healthy male donors made up the cohort, one aged 18 to 30 years and the other aged 30 to 40 years. Blood was drawn at multiple timepoints before and after primary and secondary immunization, with bulk PBMC replicates and cell subsets isolated.

Sequencing was carried out with an Illumina NovaSeq 6000. TCR cDNA was synthesized by 5'RACE template switching, which introduced a universal primer site and unique molecular identifiers. Priming of cDNA synthesis was performed from both the TCR alpha and TCR beta constant segments. Libraries were amplified in two PCR steps, with sample barcodes and sequencing adapters added in the second step. Sequencing of libraries was performed on Illumina HiSeq 2500 (2x100 bp) or NovaSeq (2x150 bp). From the authors' description of their analysis: MIGEC handled demultiplexing of reads and collapsing into UMI consensus sequences, while MiXCR performed V(D)J alignment. Using edgeR on replicate PBMC samples, clonotypes were called vaccine-responding if FDR was below 0.01 and the log2 fold change was above 5 up to day 15. Each bulk clonotype was labeled CD4 or CD8 based on which sequenced repertoire, CD4 or CD8, contained the clonotype at higher abundance. The raw public reads went through TCRdb reprocessing: fastp at Q25, MiXCR clone calling, in-frame beta chains kept. Merged by CDR3 protein, the rows form single entries marked with the most common genes and DNA. The V and J calls were determined by TCRdb, not by the authors. The sample records 350,000 to 450,000 distinct CDR3 sequences, roughly 20% of which are singletons. The ten largest account for around 17% of the sample.

The study at large found these results: A small share of clonotypes occurred in both CD4 and CD8 compartments, likely arising from convergent recombination. Compared with the primary T-cell response, the secondary T-cell response was faster but weaker, reaching its peak on day 5 rather than on day 15. Most clones expanded after primary vaccination (almost 97% of CD4 and 70% to 90% of CD8) were re-detected after the booster, suggesting that broad memory maintenance occurred. Only a couple of donors were included in the study, so the extent to which the findings can be generalized is limited. Computational filtering was required because FACS-sorted repertoires could contain abundant contaminating clonotypes from the bulk population.

V is reduced by 2 bases and J by 0 bases, leaving a spacing of 11 bases between them. CDR1 and CDR2 (MNHEY, SVGEGT) derive from the germline V gene. The CDR3 covers 16 residues, taking in both the cysteine and the phenylalanine. The retained sequence is limited to the CDR3, 48 bases, with the frame set at the first base. The TCR was taken from a man aged 18 to 30 who received the YFV17D yellow fever vaccine. The source was PBMCs, collected before the yellow fever booster vaccination. The sequence links TRBV6-2 or TRBV6-3 to TRBJ2-4; the D match is possibly TRBD1 or TRBD2, with 5 bases aligned in each. The nucleotides are TGTGCCAGCAGTTACGGGGACGACCGAGCCAAAAACATTCAGTACTTC. It translates to CASSYGDDRAKNIQYF.